Below, 24 T cell receptor beta chains from the same sample are listed, as sequenced in a study of beta chain features in type 1 diabetes. The sequenced template was cDNA made from the entire isolated RNA. Sequenced by immunoSEQ multiplex PCR; TCRdb stores in-frame clones only, minus some. This table holds 390,000 or so clones, roughly 14% found once. The sequencing input was naive CD4+ T cells from blood. These receptor sequences come from a man aged 30 to 45 in good health.

There are many counts of this clone. The V call is TRBV13, the J call TRBJ2-5; 8 positions match TRBD1. Germline V gene data show CDR1 as PRHDT and CDR2 as FYEKMQ (reference sequence). The CDR3 covers 16 residues. V was clipped by 5 bases and J by 2 bases; unmatched bases: 10. The CDR3 region is CASSTWTGFQQETQYF. The CDR3 coding sequence is TGTGCCAGCAGCACCTGGACAGGGTTCCAACAAGAGACCCAGTACTTC.

The chain combines TRBV7-2 with TRBJ2-3; D gene unclear. V lost 5 bases and J lost 2, with 11 bases in between. CDR1 is SGHTA, CDR2 FQGNSA, per germline. The CDR3 runs 14 residues. The CDR3 spells CASSPDVSTDTQYF. The CDR3 DNA is TGTGCCAGCAGCCCGGACGTCTCCACAGATACGCAGTATTTT.

The rearrangement links TRBV7-9 to TRBJ2-5; 10 nucleotides match TRBD2. V trimming: 6 bases; J trimming: 1 base; junction bases outside the gene matches: 5. Germline loops: CDR1 SEHNR, CDR2 FQNEAQ (reference sequence). CDR3 length: 15 residues. CDR3 protein: CASSQTSGVQETQYF. CDR3 nucleotides: TGTGCCAGCAGTCAAACTAGCGGGGTCCAAGAGACCCAGTACTTC.

This clone was seen a few times. The rearrangement uses TRBV30 and TRBJ2-1; TRBD2 matches at 12 bases. Germline CDR1 GTSNPN, CDR2 SVGIG (reference sequence). Trimming took 4 bases from V and 5 from J; bases not matched to a gene: 12. The CDR3 runs to 17 residues. CDR3 sequence (DNA): TGTGCCTGGACTCTAGGAACCCTAGCGGGAGGGCACAATGAGCAGTTCTTC. Translating it yields CAWTLGTLAGGHNEQFF.

The V and J genes are TRBV10-3 and TRBJ2-1; D unclear. Trimming removed 11 bases from V and 12 bases from J, with 17 bases in between. CDR3 length: 11 residues. CDR1 ENHRY and CDR2 SYGVKD come from the germline V gene. The CDR3 region is CASKGNGAQFF. The CDR3 nucleotides read TGTGCCTCCAAAGGGAACGGCGCGCAGTTCTTC.

This chain joins TRBV6-6 and TRBJ1-1; D ambiguous. Per the germline V gene, CDR1 is MNHNY and CDR2 is SVGAGI (reference sequence). This CDR3 contains 13 residues. With 2 bases removed from V and 1 base from J, the gap between germline ends came to 5 bases. The CDR3 nucleotides are TGTGCCAGCAGTTACGATCAGAACACTGAAGCTTTCTTT. It translates to CASSYDQNTEAFF.

The genes are TRBV5-1 and TRBJ2-5, with TRBD2 identical over 11 bases. Germline values: CDR1 SGHRS, CDR2 YFSETQ. The junction had 6 bases not matched to a gene; V was cut back by 0 bases and J by 2 bases. The CDR3 length is 17 residues. The CDR3: CASSLALTSGSQETQYF. In DNA, the CDR3 is TGCGCCAGCAGCTTGGCCCTTACTAGCGGGAGTCAAGAGACCCAGTACTTC.

The chain employs TRBV4-3 and TRBJ2-7, with 12 positions matching TRBD2. Germline-derived CDR1 and CDR2 are LGHNA and YSLEER. This CDR3 is 17 amino acids long. The junction had 11 bases not matched to a gene; V was cut back by 3 bases and J by 5 bases. The CDR3 protein is CASSQQTASSGGDEQYV. Written as DNA, the CDR3 is TGCGCCAGCAGCCAGCAAACGGCGTCTAGCGGGGGGGACGAGCAGTACGTC.

This clone showed up many times. The chain joins TRBV7-2 to TRBJ2-3; D tentatively fits TRBD1 or TRBD2 (6 bases each). V lost 10 bases and J 1 base, leaving 15 bases between the germline ends. The length of the CDR3 is 14 residues. Germline V gene sequence: CDR1 SGHTA, CDR2 FQGNSA. The CDR3 sequence: CATKTGAGTDTQYF. CDR3 DNA: TGTGCCACCAAGACGGGGGCGGGCACAGATACGCAGTATTTT.

This clone was seen a few times. The chain couples TRBV5-4 to TRBJ2-5, with TRBD1 as a possible D gene (7 bases). CDR3 length: 13 amino acids. Per the germline V gene, CDR1 is SGHNT and CDR2 is YYREEE (reference sequence). V lost 4 bases and J lost 9, with 16 bases in between. The CDR3 spells CASSAGPQGAQYF. In nucleotides, the CDR3 is TGTGCCAGCAGCGCGGGACCCCAGGGGGCCCAGTACTTC.

The chain joins TRBV25-1 to TRBJ2-7, with 10 positions matching TRBD2. V was pared by 6 bases and J by 4 bases, with 6 bases of the junction left unmatched. There are 14 residues in the CDR3. Germline assignment: CDR1 MGHDK and CDR2 SYGVNS. CDR3 sequence reads: CASREAGGPYEQYF. The CDR3 bases are TGTGCCAGCAGGGAAGCGGGGGGGCCGTACGAGCAGTACTTC.

The chain recombines TRBV4-3 with TRBJ2-1; TRBD2 aligns across 9 bases. This CDR3 is built from 16 residues. Looked up from germline, CDR1 is LGHNA and CDR2 is YSLEER. With 1 base clipped from V and 6 bases from J, the junction kept 7 bases outside the gene matches. CDR3 DNA: TGCGCCAGCAGCCAAGCGTCCAGCGGGAGGACCAATGAGCAGTTCTTC. Protein product: CASSQASSGRTNEQFF.

This sequence joins TRBV10-3 and TRBJ2-5; 8 positions agree with TRBD2. Trimming at V came to 5 bases and at J to 1 base, leaving 6 bases not matched to a gene. The CDR3 sequence is 15 residues long. Per the germline V gene, CDR1 is ENHRY and CDR2 is SYGVKD. The CDR3 sequence is CAISPGGAGQETQYF. For the CDR3, the DNA is TGTGCCATCAGTCCCGGGGGGGCGGGCCAAGAGACCCAGTACTTC.

This clone was counted many times. CDR3 in amino acids: CASAQGATDTQYF. CDR3 DNA sequence: TGTGCCAGCGCACAGGGGGCCACAGATACGCAGTATTTT. The rearrangement uses TRBV21-1 and TRBJ2-3; the D call in the table, TRBD1, was not verified against the DNA. TRBV21-1 is a pseudogene locus. The CDR3 length is 13 residues.

This clone turned up a few times. Other DNA sequences in this specimen translate into the identical CDR3. V and J are TRBV30 and TRBJ2-3, with no clear D. V was trimmed by 2 bases and J by 0 bases, leaving 6 bases between them. CDR1 is GTSNPN, CDR2 SVGIG, per germline (reference sequence). CDR3 length: 13 residues. CDR3 coding DNA: TGTGCCTGGAGTTTCGGAAGCACAGATACGCAGTATTTT. Protein sequence: CAWSFGSTDTQYF.

CDR3 sequence: CSEDGAGESYEQYV. In DNA form, the CDR3 reads TGCAGCGAAGATGGGGCGGGAGAGTCCTACGAGCAGTACGTC. The J gene is TRBJ2-7, the V gene TRBV29-1, with TRBD2 matching 7 bases. The trim removed 7 bases at V and 1 base at J, leaving 10 bases unmatched. Germline V lookup: CDR1 SQVTM, CDR2 ANQGSEA. The CDR3 covers 14 residues.

This clone was detected only a few times. The chain links TRBV4-3 to TRBJ1-6; D may be TRBD1 (5 bases). The V end lost 0 bases, the J end lost 7 bases, and 16 bases lay between the germline ends. The CDR3 runs 17 residues. Germline CDR1 reads LGHNA; CDR2 reads YSLEER. The CDR3 sequence: CASSQEIPTGRNSPLHF. In nucleotides, the CDR3 is TGCGCCAGCAGCCAAGAAATCCCGACGGGACGCAATTCACCCCTCCACTTT.

As regards this clone: This sample also contains other DNA sequences that code for the same CDR3. The rearrangement links TRBV7-9 to TRBJ2-1; D gene uncertain. V lost 2 bases, J lost 4 bases, and 6 bases lay in between. This CDR3 is built from 13 residues. Germline V lookup: CDR1 SEHNR, CDR2 FQNEAQ (reference sequence). CDR3 nucleotide sequence: TGTGCCAGCAGCTTACCCGTTTACAATGAGCAGTTCTTC. The encoded protein is CASSLPVYNEQFF. The whole variable domain, filled in from reference TRBV7-9 and TRBJ2-1, reads DTGVSQNPRHKITKRGQNVTFRCDPISEHNRLYWYRQTLGQGPEFLTYFQNEAQLEKSRLLSDRFSAERPKGSFSTLEIQRTEQGDSAMYLCASSLPVYNEQFFGPGTRLTVL.

The chain carries TRBV9 and TRBJ2-6; D possibly corresponds to TRBD1 (5 bases). Germline loops: CDR1 SGDLS, CDR2 YYNGEE. The V gene lost 3 bases and the J gene lost 1 base, with 11 bases spanning the gap. This CDR3 is built from 16 residues. DNA of the CDR3: TGTGCCAGCAGCGCGAATCCAGGGTCTGGGGCCAACGTCCTGACTTTC. Translation gives CASSANPGSGANVLTF. Full variable domain (remainder filled in from reference TRBV9 and TRBJ2-6): DSGVTQTPKHLITATGQRVTLRCSPRSGDLSVYWYQQSLDQGLQFLIQYYNGEERAKGNILERFSAQQFPDLHSELNLSSLELGDSALYFCASSANPGSGANVLTFGAGSRLTVL.

In its sample, this clone was seen once. The rearrangement uses TRBV18 and TRBJ2-7; 10 bases map to TRBD1. Losses at the gene ends were 3 bases for V and 6 bases for J; bases not matched to a gene: 8. The CDR3 is 15 amino acids. Germline assignment: CDR1 KGHSH and CDR2 LQKENI. The CDR3 region has the DNA TGTGCCAGCTCACCGATGGGACAGGGGCACGGCGAGCAGTACGTC. Translation gives CASSPMGQGHGEQYV.

This CDR3 is CASSLGQGPLETQYF. CDR3 sequence (DNA): TGTGCCAGCAGCTTAGGACAGGGACCATTGGAGACCCAGTACTTC. The chain is built from TRBV11-2 and TRBJ2-5, with 7 bases aligning to TRBD1. The V and J ends lost 1 base and 5 bases, in that order; junction bases with no gene match: 7. Germline V lookup: CDR1 SGHAT, CDR2 FQNNGV. CDR3 length equals 15 residues.

Turning to this clone: Other nucleotide sequences from this sample produce the same CDR3. V is TRBV7-8 and J is TRBJ2-3; 12 nucleotides line up with TRBD2. Germline trimming cut 5 bases from V and 4 bases from J; bases unmatched to any gene: 4. The CDR3 sequence is 15 residues long. The germline V gene has CDR1 SGHVS and CDR2 FQNEAQ. The CDR3 DNA follows: TGTGCCAGCAGCCCCCGACTAGCGGGGGCAGATACGCAGTATTTT. Protein: CASSPRLAGADTQYF.

This clone was seen a few times. The rearrangement links TRBV7-9 to TRBJ1-1; D unresolved. Germline V gene lookup returns CDR1 SEHNR and CDR2 FQNEAQ (reference sequence). The CDR3 is 14 amino acids. V was cut by 1 base and J by 1 base, with 7 bases left in between. As DNA, the CDR3 is TGTGCCAGCAGCTTAGAGCCATGGAACACTGAAGCTTTCTTT. Protein product: CASSLEPWNTEAFF.

The chain employs TRBV7-6 and TRBJ2-5; 11 bases map to TRBD2. Germline CDR1 reads SGHVS; CDR2 reads FNYEAQ. CDR3 length: 17 residues. Trimming cost V 2 bases and J 0 bases; bases outside gene matches: 5. CDR3 DNA sequence: TGTGCCAGCAGCTTACTAGCGGGAGGCGGGTACCAAGAGACCCAGTACTTC. This gives the protein CASSLLAGGGYQETQYF.